This T cell receptor (beta chain) was identified during a study of molecular identifiers for immune sequencing clone quantification. About the research overall: RNA from around 20,000 or 100,000 naive CD8 cells was split five ways in replicates, with four sequenced.

MiXCR, run by TCRdb on the PCR reads, gives a single entry per CDR3 protein. The data contain roughly 630,000 distinct CDR3 sequences, over 25% of them singletons. A few counts support this clonotype. In germline, CDR1 is SEHNR, CDR2 FQNEAQ (reference sequence). Trimming shortened V by 5 bases and J by 8 bases, and 13 bases separated the two germline ends. The CDR3 covers 13 residues. Sequenced sample: naive CD8+ T cells from blood, with Jurkat cell RNA spiked in. Sample subset: FACS-sorted CD8+CD4-CCR7+CD45RA+ naive T cells. This sequence was found in a human donor in good health. Some libraries in this study had Jurkat cell RNA spiked in. The J gene is TRBJ2-1, the V gene TRBV7-9; D may be TRBD1 (6 bases). The CDR3 bases are TGTGCCAGCAGCGCACCGAACAGGGATGAGCAGTTCTTC. Translation: CASSAPNRDEQFF.